These 27 T cell receptor beta chains share one sample of origin, sequenced in a study of blood T cells in healthy people across ages. With a J-beta primer mix and a sample-barcoded 5' primer, a second PCR ran about 6 to 11 cycles. TCRdb analysed the 5' RACE reads with MiXCR anew, one entry per CDR3 protein. The sample consists of roughly 1.4 million distinct CDR3 sequences, roughly 60% of them appearing once. Sequencing used blood. The receptors originated from a man aged 18-30 years in good health.

The chain recombines TRBV12-3 or TRBV12-4 with TRBJ1-2, with a possible D match to TRBD1 (5 bases). This CDR3 has 17 amino acids. Trimming left V 5 bases short and J 7 bases short, with 26 bases between. CDR3 DNA: TGTGCCAGCAGTGAATCGGAAGATGCAGGGAAAGATTTTGGCTACACCTTC. Protein: CASSESEDAGKDFGYTF.

The chain carries TRBV5-1 and TRBJ2-2, with D unclear. With 6 bases removed from V and 6 bases from J, the gap between germline ends came to 12 bases. The CDR3 extends over 13 amino acids. Germline V lookup: CDR1 SGHRS, CDR2 YFSETQ. The CDR3 region has the DNA TGCGCCAGCACCCCAGATTACGCCGGGGAGCTGTTTTTT. This sequence encodes CASTPDYAGELFF.

The chain recombines TRBV14 with TRBJ2-2, with D possibly TRBD2 on 5 matching bases. Germline V gene lookup returns CDR1 SGHDN and CDR2 FVKESK. Trimming removed 1 base from V and 3 bases from J, with 9 bases in between. The CDR3 has 15 residues. The CDR3 protein is CASSQAAGYTGELFF. The CDR3 bases are TGTGCCAGCAGCCAAGCGGCGGGTTACACCGGGGAGCTGTTTTTT.

J is TRBJ2-3 and V is TRBV7-2, with 9 bases identical to TRBD1. V trimming: 5 bases; J trimming: 4 bases; junction bases outside the gene matches: 10. This CDR3 region has 16 residues. Germline values: CDR1 SGHTA, CDR2 FQGNSA. CDR3 amino acids: CASSLTRDRVSDTQYF. The CDR3 bases are TGTGCCAGCAGCCTGACTCGGGACAGGGTGTCAGATACGCAGTATTTT.

This chain joins TRBV25-1 and TRBJ2-7, with 7 bases that match TRBD2. The CDR3 length is 15 residues. Germline V gene sequence: CDR1 MGHDK, CDR2 SYGVNS. Trimming at V came to 2 bases and at J to 2 bases, leaving 6 bases not matched to a gene. In DNA, the CDR3 is TGTGCCAGCAGTGAAACTAGCGTTCAAACCTACGAGCAGTACTTC. Amino acid sequence: CASSETSVQTYEQYF.

The chain carries TRBV7-2 and TRBJ2-1; possible D gene TRBD2, 6 bases. CDR3 size: 18 residues. Germline V gives CDR1 SGHTA, CDR2 FQGNSA. The V gene lost 7 bases and the J gene lost 1 base, with 23 bases spanning the gap. CDR3 loop: CASTQSAGSDRSYNEQFF. The CDR3 DNA follows: TGTGCCAGCACCCAGTCGGCGGGGAGTGATAGGTCCTACAATGAGCAGTTCTTC. Full variable domain (rest looked up from reference TRBV7-2 and TRBJ2-1): GAGVSQSPSNKVTEKGKDVELRCDPISGHTALYWYRQSLGQGLEFLIYFQGNSAPDKSGLPSDRFSAERTGGSVSTLTIQRTQQEDSAVYLCASTQSAGSDRSYNEQFFGPGTRLTVL.

The V gene is TRBV7-6, the J gene TRBJ2-2; TRBD2 is a possible D gene (6 bases). The V gene's germline CDR1 is SGHVS and CDR2 FNYEAQ. There are 15 residues in the CDR3. The germline V and J ends were trimmed by 5 bases and 6 bases, with 16 bases remaining between them. In DNA, the CDR3 is TGTGCCAGCAGCAAGGGACTCTCCCTCCCCGGGGAGCTGTTTTTT. It encodes CASSKGLSLPGELFF. The variable domain in full, completed from reference TRBV7-6 and TRBJ2-2, reads GAGVSQSPRYKVTKRGQDVALRCDPISGHVSLYWYRQALGQGPEFLTYFNYEAQQDKSGLPNDRFSAERPEGSISTLTIQRTEQRDSAMYRCASSKGLSLPGELFFGEGSRLTVL.

This clonotype came up once. V gene TRBV30 combines with J gene TRBJ2-1; D remains ambiguous. The CDR3 contains 14 residues. Per germline, CDR1 GTSNPN and CDR2 SVGIG (reference sequence). Between the trimmed V and J ends, which lost 7 bases and 4 bases, there was a span of 17 bases. CDR3 residues: CASQRVKPYNEQFF. CDR3 nucleotides: TGTGCCTCCCAACGAGTAAAACCTTACAATGAGCAGTTCTTC.

This chain uses TRBV10-3 with TRBJ2-3; TRBD2 aligns across 12 bases. With V trimmed by 6 bases and J by 0 bases, 1 base remained unmatched. CDR3 length: 15 amino acids. Looked up from germline, CDR1 is ENHRY and CDR2 is SYGVKD. The CDR3 reads CAISLAGGSTDTQYF. Written as DNA, the CDR3 is TGTGCCATCAGCCTAGCGGGAGGGAGCACAGATACGCAGTATTTT.

The chain carries TRBV6-2 or TRBV6-3 and TRBJ1-2, with TRBD1 identical over 7 bases. This CDR3 has 14 residues. The germline CDR1 and CDR2 sequences are MNHEY and SVGEGT. Trimming removed 2 bases from V and 4 bases from J; junction bases left unmatched: 4. DNA of the CDR3: TGTGCCAGCAGTTACGGGGACAGCTCCTATGGCTACACCTTC. This translates into CASSYGDSSYGYTF.

This sequence joins TRBV12-3 or TRBV12-4 and TRBJ1-5; D gene ambiguous. Trimming pared 3 bases from V and 7 bases from J, leaving 7 bases between. The CDR3 totals 12 residues. The CDR3 loop is CASSLMGQPQHF. The CDR3 bases are TGTGCCAGCAGTTTGATGGGACAGCCCCAGCATTTT.

The chain is built from TRBV20-1 and TRBJ2-3; TRBD2 might be the D (6 bases). The CDR3 extends over 15 amino acids. From germline, CDR1 is DFQATT and CDR2 SNEGSKA (reference sequence). Trimming shortened V by 4 bases and J by 5 bases, and 19 bases separated the two germline ends. The CDR3 protein is CSAKEQLAQLDTQYF. The CDR3 nucleotides read TGCAGTGCTAAGGAGCAACTAGCTCAGTTAGATACGCAGTATTTT.

This clonotype has a handful of counts. The chain is built from TRBV6-5 and TRBJ2-1, with TRBD1 matching 9 bases. This CDR3 spans 15 amino acids. The V segment lost 2 bases and the J segment 4 bases; nucleotides outside the gene matches: 3. Germline CDR1 and CDR2: MNHEY and SVGAGI. As DNA, the CDR3 is TGTGCCAGCAGTTACGTGGGACAGGGATACAATGAGCAGTTCTTC. Protein: CASSYVGQGYNEQFF.

This clonotype was observed many times. This rearrangement joins TRBV20-1 to TRBJ2-5; unclear D gene. Germline loops: CDR1 DFQATT, CDR2 SNEGSKA (reference sequence). V lost 5 bases and J lost 2, with 6 bases in between. The length of the CDR3 is 11 residues. In DNA, the CDR3 is TGCAGTGCTGATTTACAAGAGACCCAGTACTTC. As protein: CSADLQETQYF.

The V and J genes are TRBV7-9 and TRBJ2-6; possibly TRBD1 for D (5 bases). The CDR3 is 17 residues long. Germline-derived CDR1 and CDR2 are SEHNR and FQNEAQ (reference sequence). Trimming stripped 3 bases from V and 4 bases from J, with 16 bases between. CDR3 protein: CASSFPTDRPGANVLTF. CDR3 DNA sequence: TGTGCCAGCAGCTTCCCCACCGACAGACCAGGGGCCAACGTCCTGACTTTC.

This chain connects TRBV29-1 to TRBJ2-7, with 7 bases identical to TRBD1. The CDR3 length is 14 residues. The germline V gene has CDR1 SQVTM and CDR2 ANQGSEA. The V gene end was trimmed by 6 bases and the J gene end by 7 bases; junction bases not matched to a gene: 15. The CDR3 is CSVTGTDTYNEQYF. As DNA, the CDR3 is TGCAGCGTCACCGGGACAGATACCTACAATGAGCAGTACTTC.

This clonotype was found once. This sequence joins TRBV15 and TRBJ2-7; D is unclear. The germline V gene has CDR1 LNHNV and CDR2 YYDKDF (reference sequence). This CDR3 contains 12 residues. The V end was cut by 0 bases, the J end by 4 bases, with 4 bases between. The CDR3 DNA sequence: TGTGCCACCAGCAGAGATTTTTACGAGCAGTACTTC. Its protein product is CATSRDFYEQYF.

This clonotype was seen once. The chain links TRBV23-1 to TRBJ2-7; either TRBD1 or TRBD2 may fit D (5 bases each). TRBV23-1 counts as an open reading frame of uncertain function. Trimming cost V 0 bases and J 0 bases, with 12 bases left between them. The CDR3 length is 16 residues. Here the CDR3 reads CASSQSNGASSYEQYF. The CDR3 DNA sequence: TGCGCCAGCAGTCAATCAAACGGGGCCTCCTCCTACGAGCAGTACTTC.

Turning to this clonotype: A read error may explain this, as a much larger clone is one base away. The V gene is TRBV12-3 or TRBV12-4, the J gene TRBJ2-3, with 8 bases lining up with TRBD1. V shed 5 bases and J 10 bases; nucleotides not matched to a gene: 8. There are 13 residues in the CDR3. CDR3 loop: CASSPTQGGAQYF. CDR3 bases: TGTGCCAGCAGTCCAACACAGGGGGGTGCGCAGTATTTT.

J is TRBJ2-4 and V is TRBV6-6, with 7 bases lining up with TRBD1. The J call is uncertain, as TRBJ2-7 better fits the DNA end. The CDR3 totals 15 residues. Germline loops: CDR1 MNHNY, CDR2 SVGAGI (reference sequence). CDR3 nucleotide sequence: TGTGCCAGCAGTTCTTTCCCAGGGGGTGATTACGAGCAGTACTTC. Translated: CASSSFPGGDYEQYF.

As concerns this clonotype: One end of the junction is discordant with germline, which a read error may explain. The chain couples TRBV6-5 to TRBJ1-2; D may be TRBD1 (5 bases). Germline V CDR1 and CDR2: MNHEY, SVGAGI. The CDR3 has 13 amino acids. The CDR3 DNA follows: TGTGCCAGCGGTTACCAGGGCGGGTATGGCTACACCTTC. Its translation: CASGYQGGYGYTF.

The genes are TRBV7-9 and TRBJ2-7, with TRBD1 matching 10 bases. Germline CDR1 is SEHNR and CDR2 is FQNEAQ (reference sequence). This CDR3 is built from 13 residues. V lost 4 bases and J lost 11; bases outside the gene matches: 8. The CDR3 reads CASSSIAGTGEYF. CDR3 DNA: TGTGCCAGCAGCTCCATAGCCGGGACAGGGGAGTACTTC.

The DNA of the CDR3 is TGTGCCAGCAGTTACTACGTTGAGCAGTTCTTC. Translating it yields CASSYYVEQFF. The chain is built from TRBV6-2 or TRBV6-3 and TRBJ2-1; the D is unclear. CDR1 and CDR2 from the germline V gene are MNHEY and SVGEGT. The CDR3 is 11 amino acids. Trimming shortened V by 1 base and J by 9 bases, and 4 bases separated the two germline ends.

The chain carries TRBV5-1 and TRBJ2-7, with a weak D call TRBD1 (6 bases). The germline gives CDR1 SGHRS, CDR2 YFSETQ. The CDR3 is 14 amino acids. The V and J ends lost 0 bases and 4 bases respectively, with 11 bases between them. CDR3 sequence: CASSLVDRQYEQYF. As DNA, the CDR3 is TGCGCCAGCAGCTTGGTGGACAGACAATACGAGCAGTACTTC.

The rearrangement uses TRBV12-3 or TRBV12-4 and TRBJ2-5; 9 nucleotides agree with TRBD1. V lost 5 bases to trimming and J lost 4 bases; unmatched junction nucleotides: 8. The CDR3 spans 15 residues. The CDR3 loop is CASSPGTGLSETQYF. CDR3 sequence (DNA): TGTGCCAGCAGTCCCGGGACAGGGCTATCAGAGACCCAGTACTTC.

This clonotype was counted a few times. This chain connects TRBV20-1 to TRBJ2-4, with D perhaps TRBD1 or TRBD2 (6 bases each). The CDR3 covers 15 residues. Looked up from germline, CDR1 is DFQATT and CDR2 is SNEGSKA (reference sequence). With 6 bases removed from V and 0 bases from J, the gap between germline ends came to 15 bases. The CDR3 DNA reads TGCAGTGCCCTCGGGGGCGGGGTAGCCAAAAACATTCAGTACTTC. Protein sequence: CSALGGGVAKNIQYF.

This clonotype was seen a few times. The rearrangement uses TRBV11-2 and TRBJ1-6; no definite D call. V was cut by 11 bases and J by 11 bases, with 19 bases left in between. The CDR3 loop spans 13 amino acids. Germline assignment: CDR1 SGHAT and CDR2 FQNNGV. The CDR3 region is CAFRGLPGAPLHF. DNA for the CDR3: TGTGCCTTCAGAGGACTTCCTGGGGCACCCCTCCACTTT. Full variable domain (remainder filled in from reference TRBV11-2 and TRBJ1-6): EAGVAQSPRYKIIEKRQSVAFWCNPISGHATLYWYQQILGQGPKLLIQFQNNGVVDDSQLPKDRFSAERLKGVDSTLKIQPAKLEDSAVYLCAFRGLPGAPLHFGNGTRLTVT.